This T cell receptor (beta chain) was recorded in a study of blood T cell repertoires in COVID-19. The overall study: The United States, Italy and Spain supplied acute and convalescent COVID-19 samples. In each case, the material was cDNA or gDNA derived from T cells, B-cell-depleted T cells, or PBMCs.

In the original processing: How many nucleated cells were present was estimated from reference gene primer amplification. Here immunoSEQ multiplex PCR was the method, and the copy in TCRdb shows in-frame clones only, minus some. V and J calls and clone size are given by that table; D and trimming were obtained from the DNA. This sample has hundreds of thousands of clones; about 87% occur once, and the top ten carry 0.7% to 0.85%. This CDR3 region has 13 residues. Trimming left V 4 bases short and J 0 bases short, with 5 bases between. Germline CDR1 is SGDLS and CDR2 is YYNGEE. In Seattle, patients joined the study during active infection and were tracked longitudinally.

The J gene is TRBJ1-3, the V gene TRBV9; no reliable D call. The sequence derives from a man younger than 30 with COVID-19, enrolled during active disease. Sequenced: peripheral blood. CDR3 in DNA: TGTGCCAGCAGCCCCCGCTCTGGAAACACCATATATTTT. Protein: CASSPRSGNTIYF.